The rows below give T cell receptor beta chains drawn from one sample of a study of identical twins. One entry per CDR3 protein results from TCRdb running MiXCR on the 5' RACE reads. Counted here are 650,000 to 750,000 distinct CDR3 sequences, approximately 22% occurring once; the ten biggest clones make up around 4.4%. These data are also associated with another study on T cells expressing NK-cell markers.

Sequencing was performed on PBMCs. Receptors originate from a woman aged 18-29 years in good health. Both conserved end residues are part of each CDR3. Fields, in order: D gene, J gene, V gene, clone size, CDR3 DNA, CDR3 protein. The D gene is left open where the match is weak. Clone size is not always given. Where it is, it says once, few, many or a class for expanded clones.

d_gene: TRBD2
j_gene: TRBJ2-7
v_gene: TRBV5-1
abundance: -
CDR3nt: TGCGCCAGCAGCTTGGTGGTGACTAGCGGCCCCTACGAGCAGTACTTC
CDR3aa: CASSLVVTSGPYEQYF

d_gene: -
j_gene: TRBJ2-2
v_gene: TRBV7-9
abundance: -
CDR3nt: TGTGCCCAGCTTCTAGGCGGGGAGCTGTTTTTT
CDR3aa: CAQLLGGELFF

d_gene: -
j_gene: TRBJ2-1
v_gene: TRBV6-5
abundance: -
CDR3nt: TGTGCCAGCAGTCAAGGGTATCGAGAGCAGTTCTTC
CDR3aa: CASSQGYREQFF

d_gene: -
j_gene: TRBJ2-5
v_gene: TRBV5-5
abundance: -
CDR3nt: TGTGCCAGCAGCTGGGGCGATGGTCATGAAGAGACCCAGTACTTC
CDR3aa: CASSWGDGHEETQYF

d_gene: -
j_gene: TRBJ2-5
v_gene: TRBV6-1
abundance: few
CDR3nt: TGTGCCAGCACCCGAGGGGAGAGAGAGACCCAGTACTTC
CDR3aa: CASTRGERETQYF

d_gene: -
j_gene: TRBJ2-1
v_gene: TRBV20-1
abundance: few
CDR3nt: TGCAGTGCTACCCCCCGGCAGGGGCTCGATGAGCAGTTCTTC
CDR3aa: CSATPRQGLDEQFF

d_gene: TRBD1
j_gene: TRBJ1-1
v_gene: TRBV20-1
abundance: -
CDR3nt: TGCAGTGCTGAGACAGGGGATTTAACTGAAGCTTTCTTT
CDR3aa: CSAETGDLTEAFF

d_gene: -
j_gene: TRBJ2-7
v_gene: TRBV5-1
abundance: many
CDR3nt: TGCGCCAGCAGACCCACAGGTTCAAGCTCCTACGAGCAGTACTTC
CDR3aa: CASRPTGSSSYEQYF

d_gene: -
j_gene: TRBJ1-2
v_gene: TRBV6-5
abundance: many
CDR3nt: TGTGCCAGCAGTTCCCTGACGGCTAACTATGGCTACACCTTC
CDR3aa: CASSSLTANYGYTF

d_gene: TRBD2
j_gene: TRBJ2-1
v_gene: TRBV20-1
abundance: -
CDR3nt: TGCAGTGCTAGACCCCGGGGACTAGCGTCTGAGCAGTTCTTC
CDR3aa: CSARPRGLASEQFF

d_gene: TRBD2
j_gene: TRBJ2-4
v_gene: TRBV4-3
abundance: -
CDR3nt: TGCGCCAGCAGCCATAGCGGGAGCTCCAAAAACATTCAGTACTTC
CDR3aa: CASSHSGSSKNIQYF

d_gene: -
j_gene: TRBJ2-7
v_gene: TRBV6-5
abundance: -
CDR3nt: TGTGCCAGCAGTTCGGGGAGACTCATCCACGAGCAGTACTTC
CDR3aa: CASSSGRLIHEQYF

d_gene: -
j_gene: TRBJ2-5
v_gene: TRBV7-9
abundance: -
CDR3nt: TGTGCCGGCGGTGGGGACAACCAAGAGACCCAGTACTTC
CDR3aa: CAGGGDNQETQYF

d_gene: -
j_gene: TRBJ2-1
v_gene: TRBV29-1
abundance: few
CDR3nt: TGCAGCTCCAATTTTAAGGGTTCCTACAATGAGCAGTTCTTC
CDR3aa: CSSNFKGSYNEQFF

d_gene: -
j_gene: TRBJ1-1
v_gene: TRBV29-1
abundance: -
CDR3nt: TGCAGCGTTGAGCAGGTAGCGACTGAAGCTTTCTTT
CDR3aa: CSVEQVATEAFF

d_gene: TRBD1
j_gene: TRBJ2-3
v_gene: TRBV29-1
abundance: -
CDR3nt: TGCAGCTTACAACAGGGGGCGGATACGCAGTATTTT
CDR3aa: CSLQQGADTQYF

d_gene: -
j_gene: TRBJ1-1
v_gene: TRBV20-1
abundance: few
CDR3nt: TGCAGTGCTAGAGATAGCGGGCAGGGGATCACTGAAGCTTTCTTT
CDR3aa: CSARDSGQGITEAFF

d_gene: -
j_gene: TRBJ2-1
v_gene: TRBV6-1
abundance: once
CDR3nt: TGTGCCAGCAGCGAACAGGCTGCTGGTGAGCAGTTCTTC
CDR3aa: CASSEQAAGEQFF

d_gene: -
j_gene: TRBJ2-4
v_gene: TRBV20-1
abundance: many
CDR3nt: TGCAGTGCTAGAGTTGGTGGTCTTGGCATTCAGTACTTC
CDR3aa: CSARVGGLGIQYF

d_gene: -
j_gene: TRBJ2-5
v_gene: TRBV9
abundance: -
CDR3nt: TGTGCCAGCAGCGTAGGGGGGAAGGGAGAGACCCAGTACTTC
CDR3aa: CASSVGGKGETQYF

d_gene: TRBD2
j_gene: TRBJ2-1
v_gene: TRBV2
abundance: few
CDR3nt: TGTGCCAGCAGTATAAGGGGGCGCGGTTGGATAGCGGGAGGAGAGGACAATGAGCAGTTCTTC
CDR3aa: CASSIRGRGWIAGGEDNEQFF

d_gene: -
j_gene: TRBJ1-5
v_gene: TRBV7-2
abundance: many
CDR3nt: TGTGCCAGCAGCTCATCCCAGGGGTGGCAGCCCCAGCATTTT
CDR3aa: CASSSSQGWQPQHF

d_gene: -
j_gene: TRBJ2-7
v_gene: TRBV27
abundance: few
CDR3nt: TGTGCCAGCAGTCAGGCGGGCTACTCCTACGAGCAGTACTTC
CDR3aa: CASSQAGYSYEQYF

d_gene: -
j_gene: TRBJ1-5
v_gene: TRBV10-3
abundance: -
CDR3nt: TGTGCCATCAGTGTGGGGCGGAGCAATCAGCCCCAGCATTTT
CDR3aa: CAISVGRSNQPQHF

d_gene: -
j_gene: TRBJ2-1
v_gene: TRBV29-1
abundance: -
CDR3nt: TGCAGCGTTGAAATAAGAGGTACGGGTCTGGATGAGCAGTTCTTC
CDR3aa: CSVEIRGTGLDEQFF

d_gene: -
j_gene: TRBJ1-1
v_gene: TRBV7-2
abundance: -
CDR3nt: TGTGCCAGCAGCTTAGTTTTTGGGGGCGGCACTGAAGCTTTCTTT
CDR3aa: CASSLVFGGGTEAFF

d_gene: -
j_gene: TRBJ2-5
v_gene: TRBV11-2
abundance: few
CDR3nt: TGTGCCAGCAGCTTAGACATCGGGGTTCGAGGGGAGACCCAGTACTTC
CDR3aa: CASSLDIGVRGETQYF

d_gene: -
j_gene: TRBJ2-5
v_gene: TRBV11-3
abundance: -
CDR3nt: TGTGCCAGCAGCTTTCAGGGTGGAGAGACCCAGTACTTC
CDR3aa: CASSFQGGETQYF

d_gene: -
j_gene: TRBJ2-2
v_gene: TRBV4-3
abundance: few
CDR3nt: TGCGCCAGCAGCCAAGGGATTGGCGGCACCGGGGAGCTGTTTTTT
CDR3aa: CASSQGIGGTGELFF

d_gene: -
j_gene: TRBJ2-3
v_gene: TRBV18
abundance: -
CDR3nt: TGTGCCAGCTCACGAGACGCAGTAATAACGCAGTATTTT
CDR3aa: CASSRDAVITQYF

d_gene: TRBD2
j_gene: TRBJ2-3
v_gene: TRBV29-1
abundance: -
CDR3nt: TGCAGCGCCCCCCTAGCGGGAGGAGATACGCAGTATTTT
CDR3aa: CSAPLAGGDTQYF

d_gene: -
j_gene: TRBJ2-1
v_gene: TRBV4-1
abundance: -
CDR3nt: TGCGCCAGCAGCCAAGATCCCCCCGAAGGAGCACGGTCCTACAATGAGCAGTTCTTC
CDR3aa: CASSQDPPEGARSYNEQFF

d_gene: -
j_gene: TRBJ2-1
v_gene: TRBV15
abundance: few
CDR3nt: TGTGCCACCAGCAGAGATCCGGGCCGAAAGCAGTTCTTC
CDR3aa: CATSRDPGRKQFF